This record concerns one TCR beta chain sequence. Its specificity is not known. These data belong to a study of T cell responses to AZD1222 COVID-19 vaccine. Study-level results: In the spike-specific TCR repertoire, nearly half reportedly target unmutated variant regions. Repertoire collection took place solely once the T cell response had peaked. Spike-specific TCR breadth and depth were elevated following two AZD1222 doses.

Clones were sequenced by immunoSEQ multiplex PCR, and TCRdb holds only the in-frame ones, with some missing. The sample includes 85,000 to 90,000 clones, approximately 89% of them seen just once. The CDR3 spans 14 residues. Trimming removed 4 bases at V and 0 bases at J, with 7 bases between. Germline V lookup: CDR1 LNHDA, CDR2 SQIVND (reference sequence). The material sequenced was peripheral blood, taken on day 0 of AZD1222 vaccination. This chain connects TRBV19 to TRBJ1-5; no clear D. The receptor's source is an adult in good health. In DNA, the CDR3 is TGTGCCAGTAGTACTACCAATAGCAATCAGCCCCAGCATTTT. It yields the protein CASSTTNSNQPQHF.